This T cell receptor beta chain was documented in a study of Tregs in tolerant kidney transplant recipients (dated by TCRdb to the late 2010s). Background for the entire study: Transplants used related donors with nonmyeloablative bone marrow transplantation; mixed chimerism was transient in the human trials. TCRbeta sequencing was used in the study to identify donor-specific regulatory T cells before combined kidney and bone marrow transplantation, and the identified cells were then tracked after transplant. What the research found in general, with its limitations: The most biologically relevant and donor-specific TCRbeta repertoire appeared to be identified by expanding Tregs with activated donor B cells. The study was limited by small patient numbers, and the findings need validation in larger populations and under other immunosuppression protocols. Biological reproducibility was not examined directly, but technical replication error appeared to be minimal. PCR primers changed over time for some patients, so nucleotide-level comparison across those patients' samples was not possible. In tolerant patients, the expansion of donor-specific Tregs was greater than global Treg expansion, suggesting that the expansion was antigen-driven rather than nonspecific.

What this sample's time point label stands for: blood sample drawn before combined kidney and bone marrow transplant. Thawed PBMCs were FACS-sorted into unstimulated Tregs (CD4+CD25+CD127-), CD4+ non-Tregs (CD4+CD25-), CD4 cells and CD8 cells. Several combined kidney and bone marrow transplant recipients from the ITN036ST trial were included as patients, and samples were available only from these trial subjects. Healthy control blood was processed to PBMCs with a Ficoll density gradient and then cryopreserved, whereas patient PBMCs were collected both before and after transplant. Remarks on this clone: The antigen it recognizes is unknown. No base quality values were provided; no much bigger clone lies one nucleotide off.

For TCRbeta CDR3 sequencing, genomic DNA was extracted from sorted cells using the QIAGEN DNeasy Blood and Tissue Kit. High-throughput TCRbeta CDR3 sequencing, including PCR amplification with bias correction and internal controls, was performed commercially through immunoSEQ. The paper's data handling went like this. Unique productive TCRbeta sequences were defined by CDR3 nucleotide sequence when primers matched and otherwise by CDR3 amino acid sequence together with Vbeta and Jbeta genes. Sorting error was corrected by removing sequences shared between sorted populations at a frequency ratio of 2:1 or less, and the remaining shared sequences were assigned to the higher population. Sequences were defined as donor-reactive when expanded at least 5-fold in CFSE-low cells versus unstimulated cells and present at a frequency of at least 0.01% in CFSE-low cells. Jensen-Shannon divergence, calculated on the top 100 TCRbeta sequences ranked by frequency, was used to quantify repertoire divergence. When a sample had multiple sequencing runs, each run was corrected for sorting error separately and the runs were then pooled. TCRdb re-hosts the immuneACCESS table, in-frame sequences only. Its copies lack some clones; in the studies checked, an unresolved V gene accounts for under half of them, and the cause for the rest is not known. The V and J calls and clone size come from that table; D and trimming were worked out from the DNA. This sample lists 100,000 to 130,000 clones; about 90% were detected once. The top ten clones comprise around 0.35% of the sample.

According to the germline V gene, CDR1 reads SGHRS and CDR2 reads YFSETQ. The V end gives up 3 bases and the J end 8 bases, leaving 13 bases in the junction not matched to a gene. The CDR3 sequence holds 16 residues, the cysteine and phenylalanine included. Only the CDR3 region is kept as DNA, spanning 48 bases read in frame from base 1. This clonotype was sampled from a human donor who received a combined kidney and bone marrow transplant. Specimen: CD4+ T cells from blood, collected before the transplant. The chain links TRBV5-1 with TRBJ2-3; 9 bases in between match TRBD2. The DNA is TGCGCCAGCAGCTCCGAATCAGCGGGGGGAACGGGTACGCAGTATTTT. Its protein product is CASSSESAGGTGTQYF. The full variable domain, completed from the reference TRBV5-1 and TRBJ2-3 proteins outside the CDR3, reads KAGVTQTPRYLIKTRGQQVTLSCSPISGHRSVSWYQQTPGQGLQFLFEYFSETQRNKGNFPGRFSGRQFSNSRSEMNVSTLELGDSALYLCASSSESAGGTGTQYFGPGTRLTVL.